Detailed here is one TCR beta chain. Its antigen is still unknown. Sequenced by immunoSEQ multiplex PCR; TCRdb stores in-frame clones only, minus some. The table includes 350,000 to 500,000 clones, roughly nine tenths detected once. This entry comes from a study of Ad26.COV2.S vaccination and SARS-CoV-2 variants. General study results and limits: Total responses of T cells may have been underestimated by the analyses of TCR breadth and depth.

V was trimmed by 5 bases and J by 5 bases, leaving 13 bases between them. This CDR3 is 14 amino acids long. Germline-derived CDR1 and CDR2 are MNHEY and SVGAGI. Specified treatment: some 20 received Ad26.COV2.S at low or high dose, single or two shots; roughly 5 received placebo; per-sample allocation not given. On day 63 after the first injection, vaccine and placebo recipients gave samples. Wuhan-strain spike was delivered by a replication-incompetent Ad26 vector. The sample consisted of peripheral blood, taken in a trial of Ad26.COV2.S vaccine versus placebo. This chain uses TRBV6-5 with TRBJ2-1; D is unclear. The TCR comes from a person between 18 and 65 years old who received the Ad26.COV2.S COVID-19 vaccine or a placebo. In DNA, the CDR3 is TGTGCCAGCAGTAGGGCCGTCACCAACAATGAGCAGTTCTTC. It yields the protein CASSRAVTNNEQFF.